Included here is one T cell receptor beta chain sequence, with context. The antigen is unknown. A J-beta primer mix and a sample-barcoded 5' primer were used in a second PCR of roughly 6 to 11 cycles. Each cDNA molecule received a tag from a template-switch adaptor that had 12 random nucleotides. TCRdb re-called the 5' RACE reads with MiXCR, one entry per CDR3 protein. This repertoire shows over 600,000 distinct CDR3 sequences, less than 45% found once; its top ten account for about 32%. The data were obtained in a study of blood T cells in healthy people across ages. V gave up 10 bases and J gave up 1 base, with 14 bases separating them. This CDR3 region has 14 residues. Germline V gives CDR1 LNHNV, CDR2 YYDKDF (reference sequence). Notes on the study in general: TCR beta diversity tracked closely with naive T cell percentage. The unsorted PBMCs prevented any conclusive comparison of naive versus antigen-experienced cells.

Each sample gave at least 6.5 million isolated PBMCs. This sequence was found in a man older than 75 in good health. The genes are TRBV15 and TRBJ2-1, with a tentative D call TRBD2 (6 bases). The sample comprised blood. The CDR3: CASQLGGSYNEQFF. The CDR3 bases are TGTGCCAGCCAATTGGGGGGTTCCTACAATGAGCAGTTCTTC.